This entry is about one T cell receptor (beta chain). Antigen: not known. Orbital computed tomography and thyroid ultrasound, together with serum TRAb and thyroxine and clinical symptoms, were used for diagnoses. The PBMCs had their origin in 7.5 to 10 ml of fresh peripheral blood. These data come from a study of T cells in Graves' hyperthyroidism and ophthalmopathy. TCR beta CDR3 region amplification was performed from RNA transcripts. During a first-round RT-PCR of the TCR CDR3, the HTBI primer set was used. Each CDR3 protein is one row after TCRdb ran MiXCR on the multiplex PCR reads. The repertoire holds 300,000 to 450,000 distinct CDR3 sequences, under 15% seen once, with less than 10% in the top ten. General study results and limits: Through a model of 13 V-J features, ophthalmopathy was separated from stable hyperthyroidism. Blood also showed most of the thyroid clonotypes that were expanded above 0.001.

Germline lookup yields CDR1 LNHDA and CDR2 SQIVND (reference sequence). The V segment lost 3 bases and the J segment 7 bases; nucleotides outside the gene matches: 2. The CDR3 spans 14 residues. J is TRBJ1-6 and V is TRBV19, with 8 positions matching TRBD1. The sequence derives from a young woman with Graves' hyperthyroidism. Sequences were obtained from blood. The CDR3 sequence is CASSITGGNSPLHF. In DNA form, the CDR3 reads TGTGCCAGTAGTATTACAGGGGGGAATTCACCCCTCCACTTT.